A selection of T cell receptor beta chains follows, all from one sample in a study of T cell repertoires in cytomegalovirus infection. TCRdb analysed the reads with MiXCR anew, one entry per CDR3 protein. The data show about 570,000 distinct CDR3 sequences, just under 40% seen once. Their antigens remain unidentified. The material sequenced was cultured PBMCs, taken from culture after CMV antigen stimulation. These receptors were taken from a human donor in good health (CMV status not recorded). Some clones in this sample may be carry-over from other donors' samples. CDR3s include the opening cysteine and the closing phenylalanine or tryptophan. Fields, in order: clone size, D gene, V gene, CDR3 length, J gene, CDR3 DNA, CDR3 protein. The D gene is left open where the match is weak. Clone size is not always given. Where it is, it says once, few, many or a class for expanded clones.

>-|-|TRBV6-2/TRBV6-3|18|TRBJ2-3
TGTGCCAGCAGTACCGAGACAGGATCCATTGGTCTCGCAGATACGCAGTATTTT
CASSTETGSIGLADTQYF
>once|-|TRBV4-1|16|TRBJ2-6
TGCGCCAGCGCCGGGACGGACTACTCTGGGGCCAACGTCCTGACTTTC
CASAGTDYSGANVLTF
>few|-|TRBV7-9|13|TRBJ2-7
TGTGCCAGCAGCTCCGACCTAGCCGACGAGCAGTACTTC
CASSSDLADEQYF
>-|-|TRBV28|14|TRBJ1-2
TGTGCCAGCAGTCGTAACCGGGACGAGGATTTCTACACCTTC
CASSRNRDEDFYTF
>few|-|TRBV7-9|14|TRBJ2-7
TGTGCCAGCAGCTTACCTGGGGGCATCTACGAGCAGTACTTC
CASSLPGGIYEQYF
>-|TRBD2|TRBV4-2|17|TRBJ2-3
TGTGCCAGCAGCCAAGACCCTAGCGGGGGTGGGGGAGATACGCAGTATTTT
CASSQDPSGGGGDTQYF
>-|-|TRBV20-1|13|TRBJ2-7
TGCAGTGCTAGCGGACGGGGAATCGACGAGCAGTACTTC
CSASGRGIDEQYF
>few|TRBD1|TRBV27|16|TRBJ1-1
TGTGCCAGCAGTTCGAGAGCACAGGGGTTGGGGACTGAAGCTTTCTTT
CASSSRAQGLGTEAFF
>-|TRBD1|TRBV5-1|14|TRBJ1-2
TGCGCCAGCAGCTTGACAGGGGATTGGTATGGCTACACCTTC
CASSLTGDWYGYTF
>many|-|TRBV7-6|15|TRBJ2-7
TGTGCCAGCAGCGGACTGAGCAGGGATCCCTACGAGCAGTACTTC
CASSGLSRDPYEQYF
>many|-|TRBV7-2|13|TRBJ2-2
TGTGCCAGCAGCTTCGTCGTCACCGGGGAGCTGTTTTTT
CASSFVVTGELFF
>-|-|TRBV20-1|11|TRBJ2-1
TGCAGTGCTAGCGGGAGCAATGAGCAGTTCTTC
CSASGSNEQFF
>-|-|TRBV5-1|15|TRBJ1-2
TGCGCCAGCCTCGCCAGACGACCGACTAACTATGGCTACACCTTC
CASLARRPTNYGYTF
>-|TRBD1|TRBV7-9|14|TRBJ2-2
TGTGCCAGCACCACGACAGGGCCCACCGGGGAGCTGTTTTTT
CASTTTGPTGELFF
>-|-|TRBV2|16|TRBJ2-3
TGTGCCAGCACCCCAAGGAGGACAGTGAGCACAGATACGCAGTATTTT
CASTPRRTVSTDTQYF
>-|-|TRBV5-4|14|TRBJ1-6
TGTGCCAGCAGTCTCCCAGATCCGGATTCACCCCTCCACTTT
CASSLPDPDSPLHF
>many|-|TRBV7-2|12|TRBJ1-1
TGTGCCAGCAGCCCTCGGGGGACTGAAGCTTTCTTT
CASSPRGTEAFF
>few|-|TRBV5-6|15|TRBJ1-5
TGTGCCAGCAGCTTGTTGGAGGGTGGCAATCAGCCCCAGCATTTT
CASSLLEGGNQPQHF
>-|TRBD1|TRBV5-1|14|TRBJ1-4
TGCGCCAGCAGCGAGGACAGGGCTCGAGAAAAACTGTTTTTT
CASSEDRAREKLFF
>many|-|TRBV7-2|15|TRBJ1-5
TGTGCCAGCAGCTTAGTCAGCCAGGGGAATCAGCCCCAGCATTTT
CASSLVSQGNQPQHF
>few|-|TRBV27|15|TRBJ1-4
TGTGCCAGCAGTCCCCGGGGGAGGGTAAATGAAAAACTGTTTTTT
CASSPRGRVNEKLFF
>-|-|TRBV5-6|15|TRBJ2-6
TGTGCCAGCAGTCCGGACCCCTCTGGGGCCAACGTCCTGACTTTC
CASSPDPSGANVLTF
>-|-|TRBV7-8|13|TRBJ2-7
TGTGCCAGCAGCCCATTTGGGGACTACGAGCAGTACTTC
CASSPFGDYEQYF
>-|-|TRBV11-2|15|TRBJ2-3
TGTGCCAGCAGCTTGTTATCTGGGGCAGGAGATACGCAGTATTTT
CASSLLSGAGDTQYF
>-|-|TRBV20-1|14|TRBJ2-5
TGCAGTGCTAGAGAAGGCCCGTCGCCGGAGACCCAGTACTTC
CSAREGPSPETQYF
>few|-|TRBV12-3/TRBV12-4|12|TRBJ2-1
TGTGCCAGCAGTTTACCCTACAATGAGCAGTTCTTC
CASSLPYNEQFF
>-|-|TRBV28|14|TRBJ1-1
TGTGCCAGCAGGGCGGACGAAGTGGTCACTGAAGCTTTCTTT
CASRADEVVTEAFF
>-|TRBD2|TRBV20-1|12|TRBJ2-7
TGCAGTGCTAGGCCGGGAGGGGTCGAGCAGTACTTC
CSARPGGVEQYF
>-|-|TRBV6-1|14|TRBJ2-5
TGTGCCAGCAGTGAATGGAGGAACCAAGAGACCCAGTACTTC
CASSEWRNQETQYF
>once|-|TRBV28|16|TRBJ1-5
TGTGCCAGCAGTGTGAATGACGGGACTGTCCATCAGCCCCAGCATTTT
CASSVNDGTVHQPQHF
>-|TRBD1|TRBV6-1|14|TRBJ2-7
TGTGCCAGCAGAGACAGGGGCGGAACCTACGAGCAGTACTTC
CASRDRGGTYEQYF
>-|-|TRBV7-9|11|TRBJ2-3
TGTGCCAGCAGCCCGTTGGATGCGCAGTATTTT
CASSPLDAQYF
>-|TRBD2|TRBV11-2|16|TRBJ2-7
TGTGCCAGCAGCCCGAGCCTAAGCGGGAAAGACGGCGAGCAGTACTTC
CASSPSLSGKDGEQYF
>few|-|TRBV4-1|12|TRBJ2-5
TGCGCCAGCAGCCAAGATCTCAAGACCCAGTACTTC
CASSQDLKTQYF
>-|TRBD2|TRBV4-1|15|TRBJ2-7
TGCGCCAGCAGCCAAGAAGCTAGCGGGATAGACGAGCAGTACTTC
CASSQEASGIDEQYF
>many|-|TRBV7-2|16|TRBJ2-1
TGTGCCAGCAGCTTAGCGGGGCAAAGCTCCTACAATGAGCAGTTCTTC
CASSLAGQSSYNEQFF
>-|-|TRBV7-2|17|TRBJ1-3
TGTGCCAGCAGCTTAGCCCTCCCCGGGGGGGCTGGAAACACCATATATTTT
CASSLALPGGAGNTIYF
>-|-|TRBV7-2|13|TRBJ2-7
TGTGCCAACAGCTTAGTAATGGCCTACGAGCAGTACTTC
CANSLVMAYEQYF
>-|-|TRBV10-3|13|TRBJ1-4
TGTGCCATCGGCAGAACAACTAATGAAAAACTGTTTTTT
CAIGRTTNEKLFF
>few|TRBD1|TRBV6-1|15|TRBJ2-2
TGTGCCAGCAGCCATACTGGACAGGGAGCCGGGGAGCTGTTTTTT
CASSHTGQGAGELFF
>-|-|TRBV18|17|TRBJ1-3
TGTGCCAGCTCACCAGGGACCGGGGGCTTCTCTGGAAACACCATATATTTT
CASSPGTGGFSGNTIYF
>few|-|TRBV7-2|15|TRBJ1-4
TGTGCCAGCAGCCTCGACAGGCGAGCTAATGAAAAACTGTTTTTT
CASSLDRRANEKLFF
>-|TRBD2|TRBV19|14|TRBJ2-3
TGTGCCAGTTCATATAGCGGGGGGAGAGATACGCAGTATTTT
CASSYSGGRDTQYF
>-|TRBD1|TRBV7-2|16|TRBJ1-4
TGTGCCAGCAGCCCGACCGGGGACAGCGATAATGAAAAACTGTTTTTT
CASSPTGDSDNEKLFF
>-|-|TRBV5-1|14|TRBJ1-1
TGCGCCAGCAGCTTCGGACCGACGAACACTGAAGCTTTCTTT
CASSFGPTNTEAFF
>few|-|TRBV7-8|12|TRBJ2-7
TGTGCCAGCAGCTTAGGGGGACACGAGCAGTACTTC
CASSLGGHEQYF
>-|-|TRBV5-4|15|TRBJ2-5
TGTGCCAGCAGGACGGGGCAGGACCTTTCCGAGACCCAGTACTTC
CASRTGQDLSETQYF
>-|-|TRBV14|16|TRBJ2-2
TGTGCCAGCAGCCAAAGGACAGACCTGAACACCGGGGAGCTGTTTTTT
CASSQRTDLNTGELFF
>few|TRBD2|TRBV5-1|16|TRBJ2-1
TGCGCCAGCAGCTTGCCGCTCGCGGGGGGGCAGAATGAGCAGTTCTTC
CASSLPLAGGQNEQFF
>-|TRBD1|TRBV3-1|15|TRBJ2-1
TGTGCCAGCAGCCAACTCAGGGGGCACTACAATGAGCAGTTCTTC
CASSQLRGHYNEQFF
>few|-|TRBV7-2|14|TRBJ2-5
TGTGCCAGCAGCCTAAGGCGGAGAGAAGAGACCCAGTACTTC
CASSLRRREETQYF
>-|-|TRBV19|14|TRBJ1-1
TGTGCCAGTAGTCGGGGGCGCGACAACACTGAAGCTTTCTTT
CASSRGRDNTEAFF
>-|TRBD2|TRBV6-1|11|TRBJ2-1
TGTGCCAGCAATAGCGGGGGGGCCCCGTTCTTC
CASNSGGAPFF
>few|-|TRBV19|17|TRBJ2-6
TGTGCCAGTAGTCCGACGGACAGCGAAGCTGGGGCCAACGTCCTGACTTTC
CASSPTDSEAGANVLTF
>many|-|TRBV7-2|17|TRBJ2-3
TGTGCCAGCACCCCGACCTTGGCTAGCTTTTCGGCAGATACGCAGTATTTT
CASTPTLASFSADTQYF
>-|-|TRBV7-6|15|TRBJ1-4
TGTGCCAGCAGCCTGCGACCCTCGGGTGGTGAAAAACTGTTTTTT
CASSLRPSGGEKLFF
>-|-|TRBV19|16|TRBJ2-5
TGTGCCAGTAGTATTGGGCCCGGGGGAGGGGGAGAGACCCAGTACTTC
CASSIGPGGGGETQYF
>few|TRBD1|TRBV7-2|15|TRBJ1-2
TGTGCCAGCAGCTTAGTCGACAGGGCCCTTGGGGGCTACACCTTC
CASSLVDRALGGYTF
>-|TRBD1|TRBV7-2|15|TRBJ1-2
TGTGCCAGCAGCTTAGTGAAGGGGGCGGGCTATGGCTACACCTTC
CASSLVKGAGYGYTF